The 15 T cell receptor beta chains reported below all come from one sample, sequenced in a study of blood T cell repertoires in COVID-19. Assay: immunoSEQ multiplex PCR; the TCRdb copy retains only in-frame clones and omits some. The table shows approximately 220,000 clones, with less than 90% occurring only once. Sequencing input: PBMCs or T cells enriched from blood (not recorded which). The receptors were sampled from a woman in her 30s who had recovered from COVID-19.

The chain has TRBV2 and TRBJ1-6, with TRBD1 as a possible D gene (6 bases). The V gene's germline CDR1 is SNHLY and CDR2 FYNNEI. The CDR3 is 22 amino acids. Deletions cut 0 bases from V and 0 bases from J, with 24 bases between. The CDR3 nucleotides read TGTGCCAGCAGTGAAGCGCTTCGAGGTGGTCAGGGGTTGGGCTCCTATAATTCACCCCTCCACTTT. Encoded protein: CASSEALRGGQGLGSYNSPLHF.

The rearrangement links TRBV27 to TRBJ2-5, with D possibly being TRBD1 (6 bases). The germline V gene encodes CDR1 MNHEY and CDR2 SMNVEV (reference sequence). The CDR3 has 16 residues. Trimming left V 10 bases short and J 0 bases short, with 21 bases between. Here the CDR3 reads CATSQGSNLYQETQYF. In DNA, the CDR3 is TGTGCCACTTCACAGGGTTCTAACTTATACCAAGAGACCCAGTACTTC.

Here the CDR3 reads CATSRGRGGSTDTQYF. The CDR3 DNA is TGTGCCACCAGCAGAGGGAGGGGGGGGTCCACAGATACGCAGTATTTT. This rearrangement joins TRBV15 to TRBJ2-3; possibly TRBD2 for D (7 bases). Trimming took off 1 base at V and 2 bases at J, with 13 bases between the two ends. Germline V CDR1 and CDR2: LNHNV, YYDKDF (reference sequence). This CDR3 has 16 amino acids.

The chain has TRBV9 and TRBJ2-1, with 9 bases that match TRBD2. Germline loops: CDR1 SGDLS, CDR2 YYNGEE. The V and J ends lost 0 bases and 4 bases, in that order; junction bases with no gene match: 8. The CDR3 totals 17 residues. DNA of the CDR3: TGTGCCAGCAGCGTAGGCGGCAGCGGGGGGCATTACAATGAGCAGTTCTTC. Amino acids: CASSVGGSGGHYNEQFF.

The DNA for the CDR3 is TGTGCCAGCTCACCTGTCCGGGACAGGACCCCTTATAGCAATCAGCCCCAGCATTTT. Translation: CASSPVRDRTPYSNQPQHF. V usage is TRBV18 and J usage is TRBJ1-5; 8 bases match TRBD1. The CDR3 is 19 residues long. The germline V gene has CDR1 KGHSH and CDR2 LQKENI. Trimming at V came to 3 bases and at J to 0 bases, leaving 13 bases not matched to a gene.

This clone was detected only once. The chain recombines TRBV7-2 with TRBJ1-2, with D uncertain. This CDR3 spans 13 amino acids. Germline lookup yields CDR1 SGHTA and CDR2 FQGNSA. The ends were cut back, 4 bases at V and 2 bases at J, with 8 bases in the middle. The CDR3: CASSSSENYGYTF. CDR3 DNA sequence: TGTGCCAGCAGCTCGTCAGAAAACTATGGCTACACCTTC. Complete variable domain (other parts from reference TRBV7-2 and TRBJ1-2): GAGVSQSPSNKVTEKGKDVELRCDPISGHTALYWYRQSLGQGLEFLIYFQGNSAPDKSGLPSDRFSAERTGGSVSTLTIQRTQQEDSAVYLCASSSSENYGYTFGSGTRLTVV.

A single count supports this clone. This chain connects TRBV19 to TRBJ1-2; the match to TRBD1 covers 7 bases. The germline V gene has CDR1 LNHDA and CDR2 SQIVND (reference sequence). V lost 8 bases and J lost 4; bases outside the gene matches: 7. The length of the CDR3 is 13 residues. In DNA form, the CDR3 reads TGTGCCAGTGAACCCGACAGGGCCTATGGCTACACCTTC. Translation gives CASEPDRAYGYTF.

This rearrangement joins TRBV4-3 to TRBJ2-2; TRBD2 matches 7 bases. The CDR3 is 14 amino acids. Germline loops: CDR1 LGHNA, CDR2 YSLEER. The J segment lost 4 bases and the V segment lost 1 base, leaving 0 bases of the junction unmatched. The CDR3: CASSQASGTGELFF. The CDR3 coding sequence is TGCGCCAGCAGCCAAGCTAGCGGCACCGGGGAGCTGTTTTTT.

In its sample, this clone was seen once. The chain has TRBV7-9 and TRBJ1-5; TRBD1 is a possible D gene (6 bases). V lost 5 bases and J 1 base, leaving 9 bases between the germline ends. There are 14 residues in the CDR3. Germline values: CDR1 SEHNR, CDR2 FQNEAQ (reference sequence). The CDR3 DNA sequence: TGTGCCAGCAGCGACAGGACAAGCAATCAGCCCCAGCATTTT. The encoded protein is CASSDRTSNQPQHF.

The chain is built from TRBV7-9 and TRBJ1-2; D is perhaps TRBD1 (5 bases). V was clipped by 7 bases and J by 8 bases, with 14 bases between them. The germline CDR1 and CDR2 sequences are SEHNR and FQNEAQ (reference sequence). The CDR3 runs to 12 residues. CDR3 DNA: TGTGCCAGCAAGTCCGACAGATCCGGCTACACCTTC. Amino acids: CASKSDRSGYTF.

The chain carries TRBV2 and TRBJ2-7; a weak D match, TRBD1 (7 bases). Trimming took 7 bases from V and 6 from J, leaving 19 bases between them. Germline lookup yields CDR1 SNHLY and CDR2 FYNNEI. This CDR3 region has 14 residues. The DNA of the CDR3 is TGTGCCAGCATCAGGGGGGACACGGCGGGCGAGCAGTACTTC. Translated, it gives CASIRGDTAGEQYF.

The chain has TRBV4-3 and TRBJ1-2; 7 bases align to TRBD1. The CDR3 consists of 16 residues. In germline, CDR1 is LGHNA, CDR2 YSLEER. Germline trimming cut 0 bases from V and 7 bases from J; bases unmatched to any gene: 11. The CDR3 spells CASSQDRGTDGGGYTF. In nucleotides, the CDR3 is TGCGCCAGCAGCCAAGATAGGGGGACAGATGGTGGTGGCTACACCTTC.

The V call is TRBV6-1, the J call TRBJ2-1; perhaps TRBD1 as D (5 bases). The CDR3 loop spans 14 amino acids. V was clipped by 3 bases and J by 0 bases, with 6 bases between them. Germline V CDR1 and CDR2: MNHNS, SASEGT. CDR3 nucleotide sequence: TGTGCCAGCAGTGACAGGGCCTCCTACAATGAGCAGTTCTTC. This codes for CASSDRASYNEQFF.

In nucleotides, the CDR3 is TGTGCCAGCAGCTTAATTGGATCGGGGATCGGTTTTGGCAATGAGCAGTTCTTC. It encodes CASSLIGSGIGFGNEQFF. The V call is TRBV7-3, the J call TRBJ2-1; weak D call: TRBD2 (5 bases). This CDR3 comprises 18 residues. Germline CDR1 is SGHTA and CDR2 is FQGTGA. Trimming took off 1 base at V and 6 bases at J, with 22 bases between the two ends.

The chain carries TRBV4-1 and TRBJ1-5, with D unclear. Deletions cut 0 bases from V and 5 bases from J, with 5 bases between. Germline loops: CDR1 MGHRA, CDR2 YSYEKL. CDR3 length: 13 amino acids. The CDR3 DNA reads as TGCGCCAGCAGCCAAGACCCCGATCAGCCCCAGCATTTT. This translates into CASSQDPDQPQHF.